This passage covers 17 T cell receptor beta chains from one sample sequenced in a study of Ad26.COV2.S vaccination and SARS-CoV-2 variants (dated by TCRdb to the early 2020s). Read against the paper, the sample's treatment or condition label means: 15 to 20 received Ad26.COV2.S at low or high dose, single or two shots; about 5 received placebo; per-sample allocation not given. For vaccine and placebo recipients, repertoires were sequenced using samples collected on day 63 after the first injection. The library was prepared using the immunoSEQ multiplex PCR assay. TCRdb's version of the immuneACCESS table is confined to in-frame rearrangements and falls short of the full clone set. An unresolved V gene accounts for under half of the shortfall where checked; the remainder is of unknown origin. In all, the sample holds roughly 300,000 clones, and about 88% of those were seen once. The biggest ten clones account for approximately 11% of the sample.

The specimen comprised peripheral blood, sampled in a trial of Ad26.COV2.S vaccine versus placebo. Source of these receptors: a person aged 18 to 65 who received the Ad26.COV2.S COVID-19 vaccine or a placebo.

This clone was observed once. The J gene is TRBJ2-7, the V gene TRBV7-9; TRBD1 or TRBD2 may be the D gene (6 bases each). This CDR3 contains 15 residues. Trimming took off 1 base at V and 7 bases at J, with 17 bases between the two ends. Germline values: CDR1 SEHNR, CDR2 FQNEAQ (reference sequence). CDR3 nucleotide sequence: TGTGCCAGCAGCTTAGGGCGGGCAGGGGAGGCGGAGCAGTACTTC. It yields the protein CASSLGRAGEAEQYF.

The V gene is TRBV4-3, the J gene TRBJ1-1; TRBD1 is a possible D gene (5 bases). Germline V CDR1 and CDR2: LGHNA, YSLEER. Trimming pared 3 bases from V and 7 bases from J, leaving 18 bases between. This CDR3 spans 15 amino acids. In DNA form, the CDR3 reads TGCGCCAGCAGCCAGGCGCCGGGACGCAGGAATGAAGCTTTCTTT. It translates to CASSQAPGRRNEAFF.

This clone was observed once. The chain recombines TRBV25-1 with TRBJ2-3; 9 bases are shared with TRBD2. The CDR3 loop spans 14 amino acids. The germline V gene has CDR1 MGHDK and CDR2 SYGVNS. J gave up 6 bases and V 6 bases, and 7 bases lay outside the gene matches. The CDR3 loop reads CASRPQTSGDTQYF. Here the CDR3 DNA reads TGTGCCAGCAGGCCCCAGACTAGCGGTGATACGCAGTATTTT.

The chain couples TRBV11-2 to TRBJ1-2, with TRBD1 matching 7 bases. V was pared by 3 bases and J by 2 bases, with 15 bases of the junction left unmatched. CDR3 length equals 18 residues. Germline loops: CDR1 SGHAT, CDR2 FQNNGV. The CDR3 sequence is CASSLGRTGDPSNYGYTF. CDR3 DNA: TGTGCCAGCAGCTTGGGGCGAACAGGGGACCCTTCCAACTATGGCTACACCTTC. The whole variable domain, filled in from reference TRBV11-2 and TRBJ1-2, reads EAGVAQSPRYKIIEKRQSVAFWCNPISGHATLYWYQQILGQGPKLLIQFQNNGVVDDSQLPKDRFSAERLKGVDSTLKIQPAKLEDSAVYLCASSLGRTGDPSNYGYTFGSGTRLTVV.

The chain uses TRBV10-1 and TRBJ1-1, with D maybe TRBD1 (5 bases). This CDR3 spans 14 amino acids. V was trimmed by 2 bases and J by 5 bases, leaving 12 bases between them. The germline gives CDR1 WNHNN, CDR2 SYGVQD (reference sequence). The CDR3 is CASSERRGGTEAFF. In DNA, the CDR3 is TGCGCCAGCAGTGAGCGCCGGGGGGGGACTGAAGCTTTCTTT.

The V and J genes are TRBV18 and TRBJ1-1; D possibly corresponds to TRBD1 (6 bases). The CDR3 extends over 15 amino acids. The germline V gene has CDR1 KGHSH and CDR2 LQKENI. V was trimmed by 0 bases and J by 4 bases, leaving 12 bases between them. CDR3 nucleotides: TGTGCCAGCTCACCACCAGGACAGAGGAGCACTGAAGCTTTCTTT. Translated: CASSPPGQRSTEAFF.

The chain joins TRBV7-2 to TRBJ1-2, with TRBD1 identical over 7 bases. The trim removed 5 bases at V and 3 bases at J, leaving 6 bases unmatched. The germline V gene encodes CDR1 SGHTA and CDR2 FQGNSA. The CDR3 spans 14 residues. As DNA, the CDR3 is TGTGCCAGCAGCCTTACGACAGGGTACTATGGCTACACCTTC. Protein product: CASSLTTGYYGYTF.

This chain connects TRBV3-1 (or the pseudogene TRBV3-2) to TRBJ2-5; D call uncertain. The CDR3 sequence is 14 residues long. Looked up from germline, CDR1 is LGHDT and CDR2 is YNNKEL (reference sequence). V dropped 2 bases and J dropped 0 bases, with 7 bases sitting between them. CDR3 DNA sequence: TGTGCCAGCAGCCAACCCACGTACCAAGAGACCCAGTACTTC. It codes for CASSQPTYQETQYF.

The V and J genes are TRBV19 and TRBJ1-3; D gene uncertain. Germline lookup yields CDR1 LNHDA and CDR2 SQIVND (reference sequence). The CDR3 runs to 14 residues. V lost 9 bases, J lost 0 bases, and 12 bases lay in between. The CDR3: CASQAASSGNTIYF. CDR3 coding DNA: TGTGCCAGCCAGGCGGCGAGCTCTGGAAACACCATATATTTT.

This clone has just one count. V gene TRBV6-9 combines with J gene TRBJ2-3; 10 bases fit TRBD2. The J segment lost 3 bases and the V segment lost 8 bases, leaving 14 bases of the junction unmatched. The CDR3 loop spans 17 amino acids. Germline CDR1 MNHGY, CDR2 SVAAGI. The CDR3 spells CASRKRGGKQLTDTQYF. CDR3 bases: TGTGCCAGCCGAAAGCGGGGGGGCAAGCAATTGACAGATACGCAGTATTTT.

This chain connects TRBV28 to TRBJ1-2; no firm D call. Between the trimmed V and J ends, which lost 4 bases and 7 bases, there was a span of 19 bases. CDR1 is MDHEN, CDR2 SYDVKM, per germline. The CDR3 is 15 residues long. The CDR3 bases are TGTGCCAGCAGTTATGAACGCGCCCCCCTATCTGGCTACACCTTC. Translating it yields CASSYERAPLSGYTF.

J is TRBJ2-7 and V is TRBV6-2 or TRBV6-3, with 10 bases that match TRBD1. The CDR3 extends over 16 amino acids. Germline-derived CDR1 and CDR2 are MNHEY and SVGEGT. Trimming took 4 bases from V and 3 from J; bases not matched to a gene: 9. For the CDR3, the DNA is TGTGCCAGCAGTTCCCTAGGGGGACAGGGGCGCTACGAGCAGTACTTC. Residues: CASSSLGGQGRYEQYF.

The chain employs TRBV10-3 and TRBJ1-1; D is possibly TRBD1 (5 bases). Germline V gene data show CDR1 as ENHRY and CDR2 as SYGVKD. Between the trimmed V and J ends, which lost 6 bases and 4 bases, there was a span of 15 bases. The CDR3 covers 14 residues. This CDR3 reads CAIRGRGLSTEAFF. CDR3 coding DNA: TGTGCCATCAGAGGACGGGGCTTGAGCACTGAAGCTTTCTTT.

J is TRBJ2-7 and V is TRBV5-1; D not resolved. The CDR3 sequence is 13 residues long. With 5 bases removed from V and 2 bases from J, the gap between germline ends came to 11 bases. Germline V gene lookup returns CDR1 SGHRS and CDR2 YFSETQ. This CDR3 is CASRSDEAYEQYF. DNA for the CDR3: TGCGCCAGCAGATCGGATGAAGCCTACGAGCAGTACTTC.

CDR3 region: CASSQGGIPGEQYF. CDR3 coding DNA: TGTGCCAGCAGCCAAGGAGGTATCCCTGGTGAGCAGTACTTC. The chain couples TRBV14 to TRBJ2-7, with no clear D. The V end lost 1 base, the J end lost 7 bases, and 14 bases lay between the germline ends. CDR1 is SGHDN and CDR2 is FVKESK in the germline V gene. This CDR3 has 14 residues.

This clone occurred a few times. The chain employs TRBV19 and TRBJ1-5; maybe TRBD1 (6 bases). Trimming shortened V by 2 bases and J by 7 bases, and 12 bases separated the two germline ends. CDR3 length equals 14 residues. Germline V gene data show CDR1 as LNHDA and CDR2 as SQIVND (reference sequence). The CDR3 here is CASSIKGGGQPQHF. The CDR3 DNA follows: TGTGCCAGTAGTATAAAAGGGGGTGGACAGCCCCAGCATTTT. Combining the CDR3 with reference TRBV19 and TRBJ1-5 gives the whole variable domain DGGITQSPKYLFRKEGQNVTLSCEQNLNHDAMYWYRQDPGQGLRLIYYSQIVNDFQKGDIAEGYSVSREKKESFPLTVTSAQKNPTAFYLCASSIKGGGQPQHFGDGTRLSIL.

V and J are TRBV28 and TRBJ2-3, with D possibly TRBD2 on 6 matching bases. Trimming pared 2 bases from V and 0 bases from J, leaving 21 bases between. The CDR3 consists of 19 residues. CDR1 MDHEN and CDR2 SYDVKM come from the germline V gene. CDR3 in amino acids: CASSLRVGLRDPSTDTQYF. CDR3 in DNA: TGTGCCAGCAGTTTACGTGTCGGTTTGCGGGACCCAAGCACAGATACGCAGTATTTT.